This T cell receptor (beta chain) was sequenced for a study of blood T cells in healthy people across ages. Study summary: T cells yielded about one barcoded beta molecule per two cells through template switching. Findings of the study overall: Changes in expanded clonotypes were possibly confounded, as the CMV status of donors was unknown.

V was cut by 5 bases and J by 3 bases, with 11 bases left in between. In germline, CDR1 is MNHEY, CDR2 SMNVEV (reference sequence). The CDR3 is 13 amino acids. Remarks on this clonotype: Its antigen is unknown.

A second PCR, run for about 7 to 11 cycles, used a sample-barcoded 5' primer plus a J-beta primer mix. TCRdb redid the calling of the 5' RACE reads with MiXCR, one entry per CDR3 protein. Here the sample spans approximately 1,100,000 distinct CDR3 sequences, less than 50% being singletons. This clonotype originated in a woman in her sixties or seventies in good health. The chain is built from TRBV27 and TRBJ2-7; D is undetermined. Sequenced input: blood. This CDR3 reads CASSVVYGYEQYF. The DNA of the CDR3 is TGTGCCAGCAGTGTCGTGTACGGCTACGAGCAGTACTTC.